Listed below are T cell receptor beta chains from one sample, sequenced in a study of radiation and T cells in renal cell carcinoma. Some clones are missing from TCRdb's copy, which holds only in-frame ones; the method was immunoSEQ multiplex PCR. The profile covers approximately 150,000 clones, with about 88% appearing a single time and roughly 4% taken by the ten largest. The specimen was blood, collected from a patient whose treatment included radiotherapy and nephrectomy. Every receptor here comes from a woman in her 70s with renal cell carcinoma. Both conserved end residues are trimmed from each CDR3. Clone size, where shown, is once, few, many, or a class for clones that have expanded.

clone_size: .
cdr3_length: 12
j_call: TRBJ2-3
v_call: TRBV11-2
cdr3_aa: ASSMTRVTDTQY

clone_size: .
cdr3_length: 14
j_call: TRBJ2-5
v_call: TRBV5-1
cdr3_aa: ASSLFRQGIQETQY

clone_size: .
cdr3_length: 12
j_call: TRBJ1-6
v_call: TRBV6-6
cdr3_aa: ASLTTGGASSLH

clone_size: .
cdr3_length: 13
j_call: TRBJ2-3
v_call: TRBV18
cdr3_aa: ASSPGPPRADTQY

clone_size: .
cdr3_length: 10
j_call: TRBJ2-7
v_call: TRBV2
cdr3_aa: ASIEDRVEQY

clone_size: .
cdr3_length: 14
j_call: TRBJ2-5
v_call: TRBV5-1
cdr3_aa: ASSQPGLAHQETQY

clone_size: few
cdr3_length: 11
j_call: TRBJ1-1
v_call: TRBV9
cdr3_aa: ASSVVVNTEAF

clone_size: .
cdr3_length: 15
j_call: TRBJ2-5
v_call: TRBV7-2
cdr3_aa: ASSLAKAGGYQETQY

clone_size: .
cdr3_length: 9
j_call: TRBJ1-2
v_call: TRBV20-1
cdr3_aa: SARVGEAYT

clone_size: .
cdr3_length: 12
j_call: TRBJ1-2
v_call: TRBV10-3
cdr3_aa: AISVGASNYGYT

clone_size: .
cdr3_length: 12
j_call: TRBJ1-6
v_call: TRBV5-1
cdr3_aa: ASSPTGNNSPLH

clone_size: once
cdr3_length: 12
j_call: TRBJ1-6
v_call: TRBV30
cdr3_aa: AWSTRGDNSPLH

clone_size: .
cdr3_length: 13
j_call: TRBJ1-2
v_call: TRBV4-1
cdr3_aa: ASSQEGQGLNGYT

clone_size: .
cdr3_length: 14
j_call: TRBJ2-2
v_call: TRBV9
cdr3_aa: ASSVGTSANTGELF

clone_size: once
cdr3_length: 12
j_call: TRBJ2-3
v_call: TRBV2
cdr3_aa: ASRIRGGTDTQY

clone_size: .
cdr3_length: 13
j_call: TRBJ1-3
v_call: TRBV4-2
cdr3_aa: ASSTRPATGNTIY

clone_size: .
cdr3_length: 12
j_call: TRBJ2-4
v_call: TRBV4-1
cdr3_aa: ASSQAGAKNIQY

clone_size: .
cdr3_length: 13
j_call: TRBJ2-1
v_call: TRBV7-6
cdr3_aa: ASSLGQGAYNEQF

clone_size: .
cdr3_length: 11
j_call: TRBJ2-6
v_call: TRBV7-9
cdr3_aa: ASSLAGANVLT

clone_size: .
cdr3_length: 13
j_call: TRBJ1-1
v_call: TRBV7-2
cdr3_aa: ASSFRTGGGTEAF

clone_size: .
cdr3_length: 13
j_call: TRBJ2-3
v_call: TRBV5-1
cdr3_aa: ASSWGRVGTDTQY

clone_size: .
cdr3_length: 12
j_call: TRBJ1-4
v_call: TRBV7-9
cdr3_aa: ASSPDRGIGKLF

clone_size: .
cdr3_length: 14
j_call: TRBJ2-3
v_call: TRBV15
cdr3_aa: ATSRERAGGPDTQY

clone_size: .
cdr3_length: 12
j_call: TRBJ2-1
v_call: TRBV11-3
cdr3_aa: ASSPGQAGDEQF

clone_size: .
cdr3_length: 11
j_call: TRBJ2-7
v_call: TRBV7-2
cdr3_aa: ASSLGDIREQY

clone_size: .
cdr3_length: 12
j_call: TRBJ2-5
v_call: TRBV11-3
cdr3_aa: ASSLVPESGTQY

clone_size: .
cdr3_length: 14
j_call: TRBJ2-3
v_call: TRBV7-9
cdr3_aa: ASSLGRGAFTDTQY

clone_size: .
cdr3_length: 9
j_call: TRBJ2-1
v_call: TRBV6-5
cdr3_aa: ASSPGDEQF

clone_size: .
cdr3_length: 10
j_call: TRBJ1-2
v_call: TRBV19
cdr3_aa: ASSNGIGGYT

clone_size: .
cdr3_length: 11
j_call: .
v_call: TRBV5-1
cdr3_aa: ASSLTGTYEQY

clone_size: .
cdr3_length: 15
j_call: TRBJ1-2
v_call: TRBV12-5
cdr3_aa: ASGLVPTLPGGDGYT

clone_size: .
cdr3_length: 13
j_call: TRBJ2-2
v_call: TRBV5-5
cdr3_aa: ASSLVGPNTGELF

clone_size: .
cdr3_length: 13
j_call: TRBJ2-3
v_call: TRBV5-1
cdr3_aa: ASDLDGDRSDTQY

clone_size: once
cdr3_length: 13
j_call: TRBJ2-3
v_call: TRBV6-5
cdr3_aa: ASSKIAGVTDTQY

clone_size: .
cdr3_length: 15
j_call: TRBJ1-1
v_call: TRBV9
cdr3_aa: ASSEGTNPAKYTEAF

clone_size: .
cdr3_length: 13
j_call: TRBJ2-2
v_call: TRBV19
cdr3_aa: ASSRQGAATGELF

clone_size: .
cdr3_length: 12
j_call: TRBJ2-7
v_call: TRBV5-4
cdr3_aa: ASSLDGGLNEQY

clone_size: .
cdr3_length: 11
j_call: TRBJ1-1
v_call: TRBV18
cdr3_aa: ASSLEGNTEAF

clone_size: .
cdr3_length: 14
j_call: TRBJ2-5
v_call: TRBV13
cdr3_aa: ASSQGPAGSRGTQY

clone_size: once
cdr3_length: 13
j_call: TRBJ2-5
v_call: TRBV5-1
cdr3_aa: ASSLPSGGRGTQY

clone_size: .
cdr3_length: 13
j_call: TRBJ1-1
v_call: TRBV5-1
cdr3_aa: ASSPPLGRGGEAF

clone_size: .
cdr3_length: 12
j_call: TRBJ2-7
v_call: TRBV7-2
cdr3_aa: ASSPDTKTYEQY

clone_size: .
cdr3_length: 13
j_call: TRBJ2-3
v_call: TRBV18
cdr3_aa: ASSPRMGSTDTQY

clone_size: .
cdr3_length: 13
j_call: TRBJ2-3
v_call: TRBV5-1
cdr3_aa: ASSLGRMQADTQY

clone_size: .
cdr3_length: 14
j_call: TRBJ2-1
v_call: TRBV7-2
cdr3_aa: ASSLDGVSSYNEQF

clone_size: .
cdr3_length: 10
j_call: TRBJ1-5
v_call: TRBV19
cdr3_aa: ATRTVGQPQH

clone_size: .
cdr3_length: 11
j_call: TRBJ2-7
v_call: TRBV23-1
cdr3_aa: ASSHIAPDEQY

clone_size: .
cdr3_length: 13
j_call: TRBJ1-4
v_call: TRBV7-9
cdr3_aa: ASSYPAGLSEKLF

clone_size: .
cdr3_length: 12
j_call: TRBJ1-4
v_call: TRBV11-3
cdr3_aa: ASSSGATNEKLF

clone_size: .
cdr3_length: 13
j_call: TRBJ1-2
v_call: TRBV6-5
cdr3_aa: ASSYSARGGYGYT

clone_size: .
cdr3_length: 15
j_call: TRBJ2-7
v_call: TRBV2
cdr3_aa: ASSDPVTGTGSYEQY

clone_size: once
cdr3_length: 12
j_call: TRBJ2-5
v_call: TRBV9
cdr3_aa: ASSVAGTEETQY

clone_size: few
cdr3_length: 9
j_call: TRBJ1-5
v_call: TRBV28
cdr3_aa: ASSQNQPQH

clone_size: .
cdr3_length: 11
j_call: TRBJ2-7
v_call: TRBV13
cdr3_aa: ASSPGRTYEQY

clone_size: .
cdr3_length: 13
j_call: TRBJ2-7
v_call: TRBV7-8
cdr3_aa: ASSGPGRIAYEQY